These 7 T cell receptor beta chains were sequenced from one sample in a study of blood T cell repertoires in COVID-19 (dated by TCRdb to about 2020). Preparation of the library involved the immunoSEQ multiplex PCR assay. The table was pulled from immuneACCESS by TCRdb, which kept in-frame rearrangements only. Such tables lose some clones; where checked, under half of the loss comes from unresolved V genes, and the rest has no known cause. This sample comprises about 200,000 clones, more than 75% of them detected only once. Clones ranked in the top ten supply roughly 4.2% of the sample. The sequencing input was peripheral blood. The receptors originated from a man aged 45 to 65 with acute or convalescent COVID-19.

CDR3 residues: CASSLTGSKGGGYTF. CDR3 nucleotides: TGTGCCAGCAGCCTGACAGGGAGTAAGGGTGGAGGCTACACCTTC. This chain joins TRBV25-1 and TRBJ1-2; 7 positions agree with TRBD1. Trimming removed 6 bases from V and 8 bases from J; junction bases left unmatched: 15. The CDR3 spans 15 residues. The germline V gene encodes CDR1 MGHDK and CDR2 SYGVNS.

The chain has TRBV18 and TRBJ2-1; 7 nucleotides line up with TRBD1. V was pared by 6 bases and J by 3 bases, with 8 bases of the junction left unmatched. The CDR3 contains 15 residues. Germline V lookup: CDR1 KGHSH, CDR2 LQKENI. The chain's CDR3 is CASSLTGAYYNEQFF. CDR3 nucleotides: TGTGCCAGCTCCCTAACAGGGGCATACTACAATGAGCAGTTCTTC.

The chain carries TRBV5-1 and TRBJ2-3; 14 nucleotides align to TRBD2. Germline V gives CDR1 SGHRS, CDR2 YFSETQ. This CDR3 region has 20 residues. V lost 0 bases, J lost 4 bases, and 13 bases stayed unmatched. The CDR3 loop reads CASSLVPKTSGGAQADTQYF. As DNA, the CDR3 is TGCGCCAGCAGCTTGGTCCCTAAGACTAGCGGGGGGGCTCAAGCAGATACGCAGTATTTT.

The chain recombines TRBV30 with TRBJ2-3; TRBD2 agrees at 9 bases. This CDR3 is built from 16 residues. The germline CDR1 and CDR2 sequences are GTSNPN and SVGIG (reference sequence). The V segment lost 0 bases and the J segment 5 bases; nucleotides outside the gene matches: 9. The CDR3 DNA reads as TGTGCCTGGAGTGTACCCGGCGGGGGGGCCGTAGATACGCAGTATTTT. Its translation: CAWSVPGGGAVDTQYF. Full variable domain (remainder filled in from reference TRBV30 and TRBJ2-3): SQTIHQWPATLVQPVGSPLSLECTVEGTSNPNLYWYRQAAGRGLQLLFYSVGIGQISSEVPQNLSASRPQDRQFILSSKKLLLSDSGFYLCAWSVPGGGAVDTQYFGPGTRLTVL.

The chain joins TRBV10-1 to TRBJ2-7, with D possibly being TRBD1 (6 bases). Germline V gene sequence: CDR1 WNHNN, CDR2 SYGVQD (reference sequence). The CDR3 has 15 amino acids. Trimming removed 9 bases from V and 2 bases from J, with 20 bases in between. Written as DNA, the CDR3 is TGCGCCAGTTCCCAGGGGTCTTCCCCCACCTACGAGCAGTACTTC. This codes for CASSQGSSPTYEQYF.

The CDR3 region is CASLFRGEFSPLHF. In DNA, the CDR3 is TGTGCCAGCCTCTTTCGGGGAGAGTTTTCACCCCTCCACTTT. The V call is TRBV6-5, the J call TRBJ1-6; D remains unclear. The CDR3 sequence is 14 residues long. With 8 bases removed from V and 9 bases from J, the gap between germline ends came to 17 bases. Per germline, CDR1 MNHEY and CDR2 SVGAGI.

This chain links TRBV2 with TRBJ1-2, with D unclear. Germline V gene lookup returns CDR1 SNHLY and CDR2 FYNNEI. V was cut by 11 bases and J by 4 bases, with 17 bases left in between. This CDR3 contains 13 residues. The CDR3 DNA reads as TGTGCCGGAAGCCGGGAGGCGGGCTATGGCTACACCTTC. This encodes CAGSREAGYGYTF. The full variable domain, in which reference TRBV2 and TRBJ1-2 provide the parts outside the CDR3, is EPEVTQTPSHQVTQMGQEVILRCVPISNHLYFYWYRQILGQKVEFLVSFYNNEISEKSEIFDDQFSVERPDGSNFTLKIRSTKLEDSAMYFCAGSREAGYGYTFGSGTRLTVV.